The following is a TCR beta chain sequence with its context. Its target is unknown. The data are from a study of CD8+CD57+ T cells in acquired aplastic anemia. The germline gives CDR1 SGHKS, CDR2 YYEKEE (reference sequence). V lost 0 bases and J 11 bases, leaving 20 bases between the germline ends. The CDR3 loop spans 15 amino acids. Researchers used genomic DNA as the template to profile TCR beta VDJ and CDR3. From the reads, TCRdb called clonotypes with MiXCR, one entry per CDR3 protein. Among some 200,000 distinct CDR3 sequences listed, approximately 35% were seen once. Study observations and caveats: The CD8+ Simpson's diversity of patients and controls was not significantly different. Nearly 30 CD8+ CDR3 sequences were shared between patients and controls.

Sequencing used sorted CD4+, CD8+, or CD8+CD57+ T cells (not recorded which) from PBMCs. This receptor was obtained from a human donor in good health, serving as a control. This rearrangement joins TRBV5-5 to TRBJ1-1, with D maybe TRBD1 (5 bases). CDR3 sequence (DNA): TGTGCCAGCAGCTTGGGATATCAGGGCTCTATGGGCGCTTTCTTT. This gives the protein CASSLGYQGSMGAFF. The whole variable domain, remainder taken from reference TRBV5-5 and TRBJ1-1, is DAGVTQSPTHLIKTRGQQVTLRCSPISGHKSVSWYQQVLGQGPQFIFQYYEKEERGRGNFPDRFSARQFPNYSSELNVNALLLGDSALYLCASSLGYQGSMGAFFGQGTRLTVV.